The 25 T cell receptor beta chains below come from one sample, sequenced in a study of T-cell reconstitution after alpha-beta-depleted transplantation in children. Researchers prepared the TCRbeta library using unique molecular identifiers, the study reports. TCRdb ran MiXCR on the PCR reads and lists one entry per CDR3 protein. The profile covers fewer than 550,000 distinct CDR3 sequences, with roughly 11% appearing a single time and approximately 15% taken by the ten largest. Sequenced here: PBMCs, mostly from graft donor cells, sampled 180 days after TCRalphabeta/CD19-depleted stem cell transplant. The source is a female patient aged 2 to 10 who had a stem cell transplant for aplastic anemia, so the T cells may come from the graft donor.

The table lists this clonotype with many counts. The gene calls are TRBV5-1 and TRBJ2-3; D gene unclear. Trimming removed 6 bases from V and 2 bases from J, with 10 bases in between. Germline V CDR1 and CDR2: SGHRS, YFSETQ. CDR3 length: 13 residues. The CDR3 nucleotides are TGCGCCAGCACCCCGGACCCCACAGATACGCAGTATTTT. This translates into CASTPDPTDTQYF.

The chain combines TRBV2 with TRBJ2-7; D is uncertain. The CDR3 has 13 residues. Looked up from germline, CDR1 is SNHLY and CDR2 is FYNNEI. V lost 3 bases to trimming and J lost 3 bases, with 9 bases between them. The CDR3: CASSDMSFYEQYF. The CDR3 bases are TGTGCCAGCAGTGATATGAGCTTCTACGAGCAGTACTTC.

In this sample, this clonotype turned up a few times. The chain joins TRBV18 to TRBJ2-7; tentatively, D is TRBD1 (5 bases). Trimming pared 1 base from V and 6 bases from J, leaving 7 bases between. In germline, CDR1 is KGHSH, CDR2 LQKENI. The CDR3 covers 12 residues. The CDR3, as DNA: TGTGCCAGCTCACCACGGGGCGGCGAGCAGTACTTC. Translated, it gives CASSPRGGEQYF.

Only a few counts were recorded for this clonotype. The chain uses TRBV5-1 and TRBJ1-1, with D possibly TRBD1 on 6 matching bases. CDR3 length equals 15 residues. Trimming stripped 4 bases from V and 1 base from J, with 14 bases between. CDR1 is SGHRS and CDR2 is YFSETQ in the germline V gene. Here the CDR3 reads CASSPPQGRNTEAFF. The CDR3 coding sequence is TGCGCCAGCAGCCCGCCCCAGGGGCGGAACACTGAAGCTTTCTTT.

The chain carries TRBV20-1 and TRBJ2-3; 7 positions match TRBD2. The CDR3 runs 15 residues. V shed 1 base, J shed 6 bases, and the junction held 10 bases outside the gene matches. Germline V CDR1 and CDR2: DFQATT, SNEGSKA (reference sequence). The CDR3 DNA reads TGCAGTGCTAGAGTTAGGGAGGGCCTTGGGGATACGCAGTATTTT. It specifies CSARVREGLGDTQYF.

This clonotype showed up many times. The CDR3 region is CASSFDSSETQYF. As DNA, the CDR3 is TGTGCCAGCAGTTTCGACTCCTCGGAGACCCAGTACTTC. The chain joins TRBV12-3 or TRBV12-4 to TRBJ2-5; D gene unclear. This CDR3 has 13 amino acids. The germline V and J ends were trimmed by 3 bases and 5 bases, with 10 bases remaining between them.

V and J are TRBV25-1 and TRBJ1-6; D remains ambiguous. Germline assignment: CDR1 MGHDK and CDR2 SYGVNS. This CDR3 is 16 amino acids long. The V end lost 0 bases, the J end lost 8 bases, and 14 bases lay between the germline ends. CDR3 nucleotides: TGTGCCAGCAGTGAATATAGGGAAAGTTTGGATTCACCCCTCCACTTT. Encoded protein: CASSEYRESLDSPLHF.

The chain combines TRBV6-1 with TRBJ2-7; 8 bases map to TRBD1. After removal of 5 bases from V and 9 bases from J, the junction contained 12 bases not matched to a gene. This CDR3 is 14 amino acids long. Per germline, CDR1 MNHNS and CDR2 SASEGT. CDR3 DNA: TGTGCCAGCAGTCGCAAGGACAGGGTAACCCCGCAGTACTTC. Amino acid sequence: CASSRKDRVTPQYF.

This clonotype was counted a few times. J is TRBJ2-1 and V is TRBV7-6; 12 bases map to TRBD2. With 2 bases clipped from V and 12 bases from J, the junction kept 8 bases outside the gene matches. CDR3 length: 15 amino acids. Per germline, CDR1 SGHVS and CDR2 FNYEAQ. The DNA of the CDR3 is TGTGCCAGCAGCTTACGGACTAGCGGGACGGGAGGGCAGTTCTTC. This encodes CASSLRTSGTGGQFF.

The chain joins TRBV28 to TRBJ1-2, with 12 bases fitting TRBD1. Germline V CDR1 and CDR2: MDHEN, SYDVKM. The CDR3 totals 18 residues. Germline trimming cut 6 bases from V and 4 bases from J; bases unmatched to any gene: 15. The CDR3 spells CASRSTEGDRGLIYGYTF. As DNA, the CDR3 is TGTGCCAGCAGATCAACGGAAGGGGACAGGGGGCTAATCTATGGCTACACCTTC.

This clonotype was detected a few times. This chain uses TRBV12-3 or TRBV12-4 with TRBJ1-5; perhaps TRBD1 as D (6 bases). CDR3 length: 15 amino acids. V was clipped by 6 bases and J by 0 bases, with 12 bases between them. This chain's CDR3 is CASRGALYSNQPQHF. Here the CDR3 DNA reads TGTGCCAGCAGGGGGGCCCTGTATAGCAATCAGCCCCAGCATTTT.

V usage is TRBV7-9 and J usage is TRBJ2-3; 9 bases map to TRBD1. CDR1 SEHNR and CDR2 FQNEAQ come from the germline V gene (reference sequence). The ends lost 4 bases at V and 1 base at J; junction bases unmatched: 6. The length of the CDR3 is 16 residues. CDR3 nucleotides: TGTGCCAGCAGCTCGGACAGGGGCTCGGGCACAGATACGCAGTATTTT. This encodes CASSSDRGSGTDTQYF.

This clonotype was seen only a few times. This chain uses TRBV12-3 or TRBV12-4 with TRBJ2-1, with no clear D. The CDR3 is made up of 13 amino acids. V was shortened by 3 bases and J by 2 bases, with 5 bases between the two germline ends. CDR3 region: CASSFRAYNEQFF. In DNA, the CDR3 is TGTGCCAGCAGTTTCAGAGCCTACAATGAGCAGTTCTTC.

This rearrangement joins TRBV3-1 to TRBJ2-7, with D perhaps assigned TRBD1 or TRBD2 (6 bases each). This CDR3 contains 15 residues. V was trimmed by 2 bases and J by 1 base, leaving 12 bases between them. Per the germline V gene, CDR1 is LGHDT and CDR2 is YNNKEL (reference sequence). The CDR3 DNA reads TGTGCCAGCAGCCAATGGCAGGGGAGGTCCTACGAGCAGTACTTC. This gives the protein CASSQWQGRSYEQYF.

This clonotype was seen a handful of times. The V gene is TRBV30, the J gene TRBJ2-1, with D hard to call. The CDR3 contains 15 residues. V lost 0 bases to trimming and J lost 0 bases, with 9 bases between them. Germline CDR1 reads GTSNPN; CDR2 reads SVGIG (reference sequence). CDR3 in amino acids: CAWSVQISSYNEQFF. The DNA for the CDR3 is TGTGCCTGGAGTGTACAAATTAGCTCCTACAATGAGCAGTTCTTC.

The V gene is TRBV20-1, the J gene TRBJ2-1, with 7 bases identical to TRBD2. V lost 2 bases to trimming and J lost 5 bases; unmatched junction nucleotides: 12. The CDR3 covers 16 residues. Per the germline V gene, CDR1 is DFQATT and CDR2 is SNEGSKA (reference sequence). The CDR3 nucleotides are TGCAGTGCTAGACGATCCGGGACTACGTTCGACAATGAGCAGTTCTTC. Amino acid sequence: CSARRSGTTFDNEQFF.

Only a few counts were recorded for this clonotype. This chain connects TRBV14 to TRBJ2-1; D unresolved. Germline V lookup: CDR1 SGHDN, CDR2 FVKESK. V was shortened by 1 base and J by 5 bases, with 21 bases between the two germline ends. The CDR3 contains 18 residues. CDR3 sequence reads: CASSQGSGPVGYNNEQFF. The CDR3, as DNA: TGTGCCAGCAGCCAAGGGTCAGGACCGGTAGGGTATAACAATGAGCAGTTCTTC. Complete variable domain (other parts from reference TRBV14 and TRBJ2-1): EAGVTQFPSHSVIEKGQTVTLRCDPISGHDNLYWYRRVMGKEIKFLLHFVKESKQDESGMPNNRFLAERTGGTYSTLKVQPAELEDSGVYFCASSQGSGPVGYNNEQFFGPGTRLTVL.

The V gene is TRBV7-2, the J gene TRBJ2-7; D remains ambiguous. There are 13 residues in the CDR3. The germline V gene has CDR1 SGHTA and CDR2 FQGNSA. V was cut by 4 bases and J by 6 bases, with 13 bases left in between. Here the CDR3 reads CASSSLGHREQYF. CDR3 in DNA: TGTGCCAGCAGCTCCCTTGGCCACCGCGAGCAGTACTTC.

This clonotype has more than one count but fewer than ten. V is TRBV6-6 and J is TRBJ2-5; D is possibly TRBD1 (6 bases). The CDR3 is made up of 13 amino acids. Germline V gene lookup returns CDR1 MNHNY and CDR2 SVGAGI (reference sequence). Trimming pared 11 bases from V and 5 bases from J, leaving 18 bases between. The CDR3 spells CAAREGGRETQYF. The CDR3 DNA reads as TGTGCCGCCCGGGAAGGGGGACGGGAGACCCAGTACTTC.

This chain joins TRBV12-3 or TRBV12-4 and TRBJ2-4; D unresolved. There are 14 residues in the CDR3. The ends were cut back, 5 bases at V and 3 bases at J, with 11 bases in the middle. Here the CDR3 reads CASSRRESKNIQYF. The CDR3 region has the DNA TGTGCCAGCAGTAGAAGGGAAAGCAAAAACATTCAGTACTTC.

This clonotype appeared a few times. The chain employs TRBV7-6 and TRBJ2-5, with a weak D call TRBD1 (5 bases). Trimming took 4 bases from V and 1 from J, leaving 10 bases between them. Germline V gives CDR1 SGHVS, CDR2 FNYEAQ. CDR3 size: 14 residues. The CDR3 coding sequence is TGTGCCAGCAGCTCCCGACAGCTCCAAGAGACCCAGTACTTC. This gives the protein CASSSRQLQETQYF.

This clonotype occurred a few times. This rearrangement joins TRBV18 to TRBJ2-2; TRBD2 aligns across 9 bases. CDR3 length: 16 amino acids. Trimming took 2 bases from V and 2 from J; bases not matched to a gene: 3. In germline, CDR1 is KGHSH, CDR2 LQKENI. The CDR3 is CASSPAGGLNTGELFF. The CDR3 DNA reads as TGTGCCAGCTCACCAGCGGGAGGGCTAAACACCGGGGAGCTGTTTTTT.

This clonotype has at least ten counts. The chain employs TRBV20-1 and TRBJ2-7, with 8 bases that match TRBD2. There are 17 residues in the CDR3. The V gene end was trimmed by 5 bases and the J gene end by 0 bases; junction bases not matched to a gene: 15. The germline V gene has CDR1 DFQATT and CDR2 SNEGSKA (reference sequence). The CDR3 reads CSAEKPPGTRYSYEQYF. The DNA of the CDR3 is TGCAGTGCTGAGAAACCGCCCGGGACTAGATACTCCTACGAGCAGTACTTC.

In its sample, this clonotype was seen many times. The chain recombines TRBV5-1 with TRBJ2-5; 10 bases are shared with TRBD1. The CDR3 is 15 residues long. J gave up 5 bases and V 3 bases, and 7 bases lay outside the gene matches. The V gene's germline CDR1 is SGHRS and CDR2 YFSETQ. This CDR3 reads CASSSTGGGPETQYF. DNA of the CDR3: TGCGCCAGCAGCTCGACAGGGGGCGGTCCGGAGACCCAGTACTTC. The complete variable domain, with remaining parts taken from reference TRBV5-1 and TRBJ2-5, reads KAGVTQTPRYLIKTRGQQVTLSCSPISGHRSVSWYQQTPGQGLQFLFEYFSETQRNKGNFPGRFSGRQFSNSRSEMNVSTLELGDSALYLCASSSTGGGPETQYFGPGTRLLVL.

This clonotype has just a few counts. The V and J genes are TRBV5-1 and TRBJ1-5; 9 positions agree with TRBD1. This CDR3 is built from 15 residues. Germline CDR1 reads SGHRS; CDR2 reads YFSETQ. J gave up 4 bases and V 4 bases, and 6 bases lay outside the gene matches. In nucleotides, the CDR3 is TGCGCCAGCAGCCGGACAGGGGCGCTAAATCAGCCCCAGCATTTT. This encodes CASSRTGALNQPQHF. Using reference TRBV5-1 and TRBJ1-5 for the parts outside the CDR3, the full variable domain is KAGVTQTPRYLIKTRGQQVTLSCSPISGHRSVSWYQQTPGQGLQFLFEYFSETQRNKGNFPGRFSGRQFSNSRSEMNVSTLELGDSALYLCASSRTGALNQPQHFGDGTRLSIL.